Below are 29 T cell receptor beta chains sequenced from a single sample in a study of T cells in women clearing cervical HPV infection (dated by TCRdb to the late 2010s). Receptor amplification or capture employed the immunoSEQ multiplex PCR assay. As stored in TCRdb, this immuneACCESS dataset retains in-frame rearrangements with V and J assigned. A fraction of the clones does not appear; measured against another copy, unresolved V genes explain less than half of the discrepancy, and the remainder lacks a known reason. The table held for this sample gives about 46,000 clones. 35% to 45% of the sample comes from the top ten. The sequenced material came from blood buffy coat. Receptors originate from a woman aged 18 to 75 with a cervical HPV16 infection that either progressed to CIN3+ or cleared (not recorded which).

As concerns this clone: Read sequence stops 3 residues before the CDR3 end, and the germline J gene provides the missing end. This chain connects TRBV19 to TRBJ2-5; D is unresolved. CDR1 is LNHDA, CDR2 SQIVND, per germline (reference sequence). V lost 3 bases and J 5 bases, leaving 16 bases between the germline ends. This CDR3 spans 15 amino acids. Partial CDR3 DNA: TGTGCCAGTAGTATGCTGACCAAGGGTAGGGAGACC. Translated: CASSMLTKGRET. The entire CDR3 sequence reads CASSMLTKGRETQYF.

As concerns this clone: The read finishes 3 residues shy of the CDR3 end, and the germline J gene is used to complete it. V and J are TRBV6-1 and TRBJ1-1, with D perhaps matching TRBD1 (5 bases). Trimming took off 2 bases at V and 1 base at J, with 11 bases between the two ends. The CDR3 has 15 residues. Germline V CDR1 and CDR2: MNHNS, SASEGT. The CDR3: CASSERGGTNTEAFF. The covered CDR3 bases are TGTGCCAGCAGTGAACGCGGGGGGACGAACACTGAA.

CDR3 region: CASSQDRVNEQFF. CDR3 DNA, as far as it was read: TGTGCCAGCAGCCAGGACAGGGTCAATGAG. The genes are TRBV7-8 and TRBJ2-1; 8 nucleotides match TRBD1. The read falls 3 residues short of the CDR3 end, and the missing part is taken from the germline J gene. J gave up 6 bases and V 5 bases, and 3 bases lay outside the gene matches. Germline V gives CDR1 SGHVS, CDR2 FQNEAQ. The CDR3 covers 13 residues.

On this clone itself: The CDR3 end lies 3 residues beyond the end of the read and is filled in from the germline J gene. The rearrangement joins TRBV7-2 to TRBJ2-7; no firm D call. This CDR3 contains 15 residues. The V end was cut by 1 base, the J end by 0 bases, with 10 bases between. Germline-derived CDR1 and CDR2 are SGHTA and FQGNSA. Incomplete CDR3 DNA: TGTGCCAGCAGCTTAGGTTTGGCAGTCTCCTACGAG. Amino acid sequence: CASSLGLAVSYE. The whole CDR3 protein reads CASSLGLAVSYEQYF.

Points on this clone: Read sequence stops 3 residues before the CDR3 end, and the germline J gene provides the missing end. The chain combines TRBV30 with TRBJ2-2, with 7 bases lining up with TRBD1. CDR1 is GTSNPN, CDR2 SVGIG, per germline (reference sequence). This CDR3 has 15 amino acids. CDR3 bases read: TGTGCCTGGAGTGTGCCGGGACAGTCGAATGAAAAG. It translates to CAWSVPGQSNEK. The entire CDR3 is CAWSVPGQSNEKLFF. Together with reference TRBV30 and TRBJ2-2, the CDR3 gives the full variable domain: SQTIHQWPATLVQPVGSPLSLECTVEGTSNPNLYWYRQAAGRGLQLLFYSVGIGQISSEVPQNLSASRPQDRQFILSSKKLLLSDSGFYLCAWSVPGQSNEKLFFGEGSRLTVL.

As for this clone: The sequence runs out 3 residues before the end of the CDR3; the remainder is reconstructed from the germline J gene. The V gene is TRBV20-1, the J gene TRBJ2-3, with 9 bases identical to TRBD2. J was trimmed by 5 bases and V by 5 bases; bases with no gene match: 8. Germline V gene sequence: CDR1 DFQATT, CDR2 SNEGSKA (reference sequence). The CDR3 sequence is 14 residues long. Partial CDR3 DNA: TGCAGTGCTCATAGCGGGGGATCCATAGATACG. This sequence encodes CSAHSGGSIDT. The entire CDR3 is CSAHSGGSIDTQYF.

This clone is deemed medium-sized by its frequency. Sequencing ends 3 residues short of the CDR3 end; the germline J gene provides the rest. The chain combines TRBV20-1 with TRBJ1-6; 10 bases agree with TRBD1. Per germline, CDR1 DFQATT and CDR2 SNEGSKA (reference sequence). Unmatched junction bases numbered 7, after V lost 6 bases and J lost 8 bases. The CDR3 runs to 14 residues. Partial CDR3 DNA: TGCAGTGCGTCCAGACAGGGGGCAGATTCACCC. Translation: CSASRQGADSP. The entire CDR3 is CSASRQGADSPLHF.

On this clone itself: The read comes to an end 3 residues before the CDR3 does, leaving the germline J gene to fill in the end. V and J are TRBV11-3 and TRBJ2-3; a possible D gene is TRBD2 (5 bases). The CDR3 has 15 residues. The V end lost 4 bases, the J end lost 2 bases, and 13 bases lay between the germline ends. Germline V gene data show CDR1 as SGHNT and CDR2 as YENEEA. The CDR3 is CASSSLADPTDTQYF. The covered CDR3 bases are TGTGCCAGCAGCTCTCTAGCAGATCCCACAGATACG.

Notes on this clone: The CDR3 goes on 3 residues after the read ends, and that part is filled in from the germline J gene. This chain links TRBV19 with TRBJ1-4; 7 positions agree with TRBD1. With 4 bases clipped from V and 6 bases from J, the junction kept 8 bases outside the gene matches. The CDR3 covers 15 residues. Germline values: CDR1 LNHDA, CDR2 SQIVND (reference sequence). The covered CDR3 bases are TGTGCCAGTAGTAGGACAGGCTTTAGGGATGAAAAA. Amino acids: CASSRTGFRDEK. The full CDR3 protein is CASSRTGFRDEKLFF.

CDR3 DNA (partial): TGTGCCATCAGTGAGTCGATCCCGCTTAGTTATGGC. Translating it yields CAISESIPLSYG. The CDR3 in its entirety is CAISESIPLSYGYTF. The chain couples TRBV10-3 to TRBJ1-2; D remains ambiguous. The sequenced fragment ends 3 residues before the CDR3 boundary, so the rest is inferred from the germline J gene. V was trimmed by 0 bases and J by 5 bases, leaving 13 bases between them. The length of the CDR3 is 15 residues. CDR1 and CDR2 from the germline V gene are ENHRY and SYGVKD.

Worth noting for this clone: The read gets to within 3 residues of the CDR3 end, and the germline J gene fills in the rest. This sequence joins TRBV20-1 and TRBJ2-2; weak D call: TRBD2 (5 bases). The V end was cut by 0 bases, the J end by 8 bases, with 7 bases between. The germline V gene encodes CDR1 DFQATT and CDR2 SNEGSKA (reference sequence). This CDR3 region has 12 residues. CDR3 in amino acids: CSARDRGGELFF. CDR3 DNA, as far as it was read: TGCAGTGCTAGAGATCGAGGGGGGGAG.

Worth noting for this clone: Read data end 3 residues before the CDR3 end; the end is taken from the germline J gene. V is TRBV11-3 and J is TRBJ2-2; 8 bases align to TRBD1. CDR1 is SGHNT and CDR2 is YENEEA in the germline V gene. This CDR3 is built from 15 residues. CDR3 residues: CASSLDGQGNSPLFF. The part of the CDR3 DNA that was read is TGTGCCAGCAGCTTAGATGGACAGGGTAATTCACCG.

For this clone: Sequencing ends 3 residues short of the CDR3 end; the germline J gene provides the rest. J is TRBJ1-1 and V is TRBV6-4, with 7 bases fitting TRBD1. This CDR3 has 13 residues. CDR1 is MRHNA and CDR2 is SNTAGT in the germline V gene. CDR3 DNA, as far as it was read: TGTGCCAGCAGTGACCAACAGGGGATGGAA. This codes for CASSDQQGME. Given in full, the CDR3 is CASSDQQGMEAFF.

Of note for this clone: The read ends 3 residues before the CDR3 terminus; that terminus is restored from the germline J gene. V usage is TRBV7-2 and J usage is TRBJ1-4; D is unresolved. V was cut by 4 bases and J by 3 bases, with 9 bases left in between. Germline V gene data show CDR1 as SGHTA and CDR2 as FQGNSA. CDR3 length equals 14 residues. CDR3: CASSSRVANEKLFF. Partial CDR3 DNA: TGTGCCAGCAGCTCCCGGGTAGCTAATGAAAAA.

In the case of this clone: The sequence runs out 3 residues before the end of the CDR3; the remainder is reconstructed from the germline J gene. This rearrangement joins TRBV20-1 to TRBJ2-3; 13 nucleotides agree with TRBD2. The V and J ends lost 5 bases and 2 bases, in that order; junction bases with no gene match: 4. Germline V gives CDR1 DFQATT, CDR2 SNEGSKA (reference sequence). This CDR3 comprises 15 residues. The sequenced CDR3 bases are TGCAGTGCTCCAGGGACTAGCGGGATCACAGATACG. This encodes CSAPGTSGITDT. The whole CDR3 is CSAPGTSGITDTQYF.

Regarding this clone: The read terminates 3 residues ahead of where the CDR3 ends, so the germline J gene completes it. The J gene is TRBJ1-1, the V gene TRBV29-1, with D possibly TRBD1 on 6 matching bases. Germline V gene lookup returns CDR1 SQVTM and CDR2 ANQGSEA. V was clipped by 4 bases and J by 1 base, with 10 bases between them. This CDR3 contains 13 residues. The CDR3 DNA, read in part, is TGCAGCGTTGCTCGACAGGAGAACACTGAA. Encoded protein: CSVARQENTE. The whole CDR3 region reads CSVARQENTEAFF. Drawing the rest from reference TRBV29-1 and TRBJ1-1, the complete variable domain is SAVISQKPSRDICQRGTSLTIQCQVDSQVTMMFWYRQQPGQSLTLIATANQGSEATYESGFVIDKFPISRPNLTFSTLTVSNMSPEDSSIYLCSVARQENTEAFFGQGTRLTVV.

To note about this clone: The CDR3 end lies 3 residues beyond the end of the read and is filled in from the germline J gene. This rearrangement joins TRBV19 to TRBJ2-2, with D possibly TRBD1 on 5 matching bases. V shed 7 bases and J shed 6 bases, with 15 bases lying between them. Germline V gene lookup returns CDR1 LNHDA and CDR2 SQIVND (reference sequence). This CDR3 contains 14 residues. The CDR3 region is CASNQPGRAGELFF. The CDR3 bases that were read are TGTGCCAGTAATCAGCCGGGCAGGGCCGGGGAG.

As concerns this clone: Read sequence stops 3 residues before the CDR3 end, and the germline J gene provides the missing end. The rearrangement links TRBV10-3 to TRBJ2-1; TRBD1 might be the D (6 bases). The CDR3 sequence is 14 residues long. V shed 10 bases and J shed 6 bases, with 19 bases lying between them. Germline CDR1 and CDR2: ENHRY and SYGVKD. CDR3: CATRQSGDVNEQFF. The CDR3 DNA, read in part, is TGTGCCACCAGGCAATCAGGGGACGTCAATGAG.

As concerns this clone: Sequencing ends 3 residues short of the CDR3 end; the germline J gene provides the rest. The chain joins TRBV5-1 to TRBJ2-1, with D perhaps matching TRBD2 (6 bases). The length of the CDR3 is 13 residues. Deletions cut 9 bases from V and 5 bases from J, with 15 bases between. From germline, CDR1 is SGHRS and CDR2 YFSETQ. The sequenced part of the CDR3 DNA is TGCGCCACTAGGGGACTGAGAGACAATGAG. This codes for CATRGLRDNE. The full CDR3 protein reads CATRGLRDNEQFF.

With regard to this clone: The read terminates 3 residues before the CDR3 end, so the remaining end is supplied by the germline J gene. The chain combines TRBV19 with TRBJ1-1; 8 bases agree with TRBD1. CDR3 length equals 14 residues. J lost 5 bases, V lost 3 bases, and 5 bases had no gene match. Germline V CDR1 and CDR2: LNHDA, SQIVND (reference sequence). CDR3 DNA (partial): TGTGCCAGTAGTATCCGGACAGGGCGGACTGAA. Translating it yields CASSIRTGRTE. The complete CDR3 protein is CASSIRTGRTEAFF.

About this clone itself: Read coverage stops 3 residues before the CDR3 terminus; the germline J gene supplies the remainder. The rearrangement joins TRBV5-1 to TRBJ2-1; no reliable D call. This CDR3 comprises 14 residues. CDR1 SGHRS and CDR2 YFSETQ come from the germline V gene. Trimming took 0 bases from V and 6 from J, leaving 10 bases between them. The CDR3 bases that were read are TGCGCCAGCAGCTTGGCGTCTAGTCTCAATGAG. This gives the protein CASSLASSLNE. The CDR3 reads in full as CASSLASSLNEQFF.

Note on this clone: Coverage ceases 3 residues before the CDR3 finishes, and the germline J gene fills in the end. The chain recombines TRBV5-1 with TRBJ1-1, with 7 bases lining up with TRBD1. V was pared by 3 bases and J by 4 bases, with 15 bases of the junction left unmatched. The CDR3 has 17 residues. Germline values: CDR1 SGHRS, CDR2 YFSETQ. The CDR3 loop reads CASSSGTAPSWSTEAFF. CDR3 DNA, as far as it was read: TGCGCCAGCAGCTCCGGGACAGCGCCATCCTGGAGCACTGAA. Based on the CDR3 plus reference TRBV5-1 and TRBJ1-1, the full variable domain is KAGVTQTPRYLIKTRGQQVTLSCSPISGHRSVSWYQQTPGQGLQFLFEYFSETQRNKGNFPGRFSGRQFSNSRSEMNVSTLELGDSALYLCASSSGTAPSWSTEAFFGQGTRLTVV.

Of note for this clone: The read comes to an end 3 residues before the CDR3 does, leaving the germline J gene to fill in the end. The V and J genes are TRBV2 and TRBJ1-5, with D perhaps matching TRBD1 (5 bases). The V gene lost 5 bases and the J gene lost 6 bases, with 11 bases spanning the gap. CDR1 is SNHLY, CDR2 FYNNEI, per germline. The CDR3 totals 13 residues. The CDR3 bases that were read are TGTGCCAGCAGTTATCAGAGGGGTCAGCCC. This sequence encodes CASSYQRGQP. The complete CDR3 sequence is CASSYQRGQPQHF.

A note on this clone: The CDR3 is cut off 3 residues early in the read; its end comes from the germline J gene. The J gene is TRBJ2-7, the V gene TRBV5-1; 7 bases fit TRBD2. This CDR3 has 15 amino acids. The junction had 8 bases not matched to a gene; V was cut back by 4 bases and J by 1 base. Germline assignment: CDR1 SGHRS and CDR2 YFSETQ. The chain's CDR3 is CASSLEAGYSYEQYF. The CDR3 bases that were read are TGCGCCAGCAGCCTGGAAGCGGGGTATTCCTACGAG.

A word on this clone: The read halts 3 residues ahead of the CDR3 end, with the missing end drawn from the germline J gene. This chain joins TRBV10-3 and TRBJ1-2; D not resolved. From germline, CDR1 is ENHRY and CDR2 SYGVKD. CDR3 length equals 13 residues. The CDR3 DNA, read in part, is TGTGCCATCAGTGAGTCGATTAGACACGGC. Translation: CAISESIRHG. The full CDR3 reads CAISESIRHGYTF.

A remark on this clone: The read terminates 3 residues ahead of where the CDR3 ends, so the germline J gene completes it. The rearrangement links TRBV13 to TRBJ2-7, with 9 bases identical to TRBD1. Germline V gene lookup returns CDR1 PRHDT and CDR2 FYEKMQ (reference sequence). With V trimmed by 5 bases and J by 6 bases, 11 bases remained unmatched. This CDR3 comprises 15 residues. The CDR3 protein is CASSPSGQGPLEQYF. The CDR3 DNA, read in part, is TGTGCCAGCAGCCCGTCCGGACAGGGGCCTCTCGAG.

As for this clone: From the germline J gene comes the end of the CDR3, since the read stops 3 residues before it. V is TRBV20-1 and J is TRBJ2-3, with TRBD2 matching 7 bases. The length of the CDR3 is 14 residues. Germline values: CDR1 DFQATT, CDR2 SNEGSKA (reference sequence). J lost 5 bases, V lost 5 bases, and 10 bases had no gene match. The CDR3 sequence is CSAGKTSLKDTQYF. The sequenced part of the CDR3 DNA is TGCAGTGCTGGAAAGACTAGCTTAAAAGATACG.

Details on this clone: The CDR3 end is not reached by the read, which stops 3 residues before it; the germline J gene fills it in. The genes are TRBV19 and TRBJ2-4, with D possibly matching TRBD1 (5 bases). The CDR3 consists of 14 residues. Germline CDR1 reads LNHDA; CDR2 reads SQIVND (reference sequence). With 3 bases removed from V and 7 bases from J, the gap between germline ends came to 13 bases. Partial CDR3 DNA: TGTGCCAGTAGTATTCAAGGGGATCGGAACATT. This sequence encodes CASSIQGDRNI. The full CDR3 protein is CASSIQGDRNIQYF. The variable domain in full, completed from reference TRBV19 and TRBJ2-4, reads DGGITQSPKYLFRKEGQNVTLSCEQNLNHDAMYWYRQDPGQGLRLIYYSQIVNDFQKGDIAEGYSVSREKKESFPLTVTSAQKNPTAFYLCASSIQGDRNIQYFGAGTRLSVL.

Worth noting for this clone: The missing CDR3 end, 3 residues past where the read stops, is filled in from the germline J gene. The chain is built from TRBV7-8 and TRBJ1-2, with D possibly matching TRBD1 (6 bases). Trimming stripped 2 bases from V and 5 bases from J, with 6 bases between. CDR1 is SGHVS, CDR2 FQNEAQ, per germline. This CDR3 spans 12 amino acids. CDR3 amino acids: CASSLTGYGYTF. CDR3 DNA (partial): TGTGCCAGCAGCTTAACAGGGTATGGC.